This TCR beta chain emerged from a study of shared clonotypes between healthy human individuals. Turning to the study itself: CD8 memory received one plate per donor, CD8 naive two, CD4 memory three and CD4 naive three.

CDR1 and CDR2 (germline): KGHSH, LQKENI. The CDR3 is 14 residues long. J gave up 2 bases and V 4 bases, and 1 base lay outside the gene matches. This clone has just a few counts. Its specificity is not known. Study findings and constraints: Among non-shared clonotypes, generation probabilities were lower than among those shared by all four donors.

Some 30,000 T cell genomes, or around 0.2 ug DNA, went into the sorted-subset replicate PCRs. The method was immunoSEQ multiplex PCR; TCRdb's version includes in-frame clones alone and lacks a portion of them. Altogether 230,000 or so clones are present, about 69% being singletons, with the ten largest covering 11%. This chain uses TRBV18 with TRBJ1-3; 8 bases map to TRBD1. Sequencing was done on a sample of memory CD4+ T cells sorted from blood. The subset is: CD45RA-negative fraction. The TCR comes from a man aged 25-40 years in good health. CDR3 loop: CASSRDRTGNTIYF. CDR3 coding DNA: TGTGCCAGCTCACGGGACAGGACTGGAAACACCATATATTTT.